This is a list of T cell receptor beta chains from one sample in a study of T cells after yellow fever vaccination. TCRdb re-called the 5' RACE reads with MiXCR, one entry per CDR3 protein. The data contain about 120,000 distinct CDR3 sequences, more than 7.5% of them singletons. Sample: CD8+ T cells sorted from PBMCs, taken on the day of the yellow fever booster vaccination. These receptors were taken from a young man who received the YFV17D yellow fever vaccine. The CDR3 runs from the conserved cysteine through the conserved F or W. A D gene is named only where the DNA matches it firmly. Clone size is shown for a subset of rows, as once, few, many or a class of expanded clone.

abundance: few
j_gene: TRBJ2-1
d_gene: .
v_gene: TRBV5-1
CDR3aa: CASSLTADEQFF
CDR3nt: TGCGCCAGCAGCTTGACAGCTGACGAGCAGTTCTTC

abundance: .
j_gene: TRBJ2-1
d_gene: TRBD2
v_gene: TRBV20-1
CDR3aa: CSARDPAAGPYNEQFF
CDR3nt: TGCAGTGCTAGAGATCCCGCAGCGGGGCCCTACAATGAGCAGTTCTTC

abundance: few
j_gene: TRBJ1-1
d_gene: .
v_gene: TRBV6-2/TRBV6-3
CDR3aa: CASSRGPRTEAFF
CDR3nt: TGTGCCAGCAGTCGGGGGCCGAGAACTGAAGCTTTCTTT

abundance: .
j_gene: TRBJ2-7
d_gene: TRBD1
v_gene: TRBV19
CDR3aa: CASSPDTGGYEQYF
CDR3nt: TGTGCCAGTAGTCCGGACACAGGGGGCTACGAGCAGTACTTC

abundance: few
j_gene: TRBJ2-5
d_gene: TRBD1
v_gene: TRBV7-8
CDR3aa: CASSTWDSQETQYF
CDR3nt: TGTGCCAGCAGCACCTGGGACAGCCAAGAGACCCAGTACTTC

abundance: .
j_gene: TRBJ2-5
d_gene: .
v_gene: TRBV4-3
CDR3aa: CASSRYGQQETQYF
CDR3nt: TGCGCCAGCAGCCGGTACGGGCAGCAAGAGACCCAGTACTTC

abundance: .
j_gene: TRBJ2-3
d_gene: .
v_gene: TRBV4-3
CDR3aa: CASSQSGTASTDTQYF
CDR3nt: TGCGCCAGCAGCCAGTCCGGGACGGCAAGCACAGATACGCAGTATTTT

abundance: many
j_gene: TRBJ2-1
d_gene: .
v_gene: TRBV23-1
CDR3aa: CASRSPPRGAVEQFF
CDR3nt: TGCGCCAGTCGTTCCCCTCCCCGGGGGGCCGTTGAGCAGTTCTTC

abundance: few
j_gene: TRBJ1-6
d_gene: .
v_gene: TRBV4-3
CDR3aa: CASSQEVSGRGSPLHF
CDR3nt: TGCGCCAGCAGCCAAGAAGTGTCGGGACGAGGATCACCCCTCCACTTT

abundance: .
j_gene: TRBJ2-3
d_gene: TRBD1
v_gene: TRBV28
CDR3aa: CASSLGGQGSDTQYF
CDR3nt: TGTGCCAGCAGTTTGGGGGGACAGGGGTCAGATACGCAGTATTTT

abundance: few
j_gene: TRBJ2-5
d_gene: TRBD2
v_gene: TRBV5-1
CDR3aa: CASSRWTSGVETQYF
CDR3nt: TGCGCCAGCAGCCGATGGACTAGCGGGGTGGAGACCCAGTACTTC

abundance: few
j_gene: TRBJ2-7
d_gene: TRBD1
v_gene: TRBV6-5
CDR3aa: CASRIDRGVSYEQYF
CDR3nt: TGTGCCAGCAGGATTGACAGGGGGGTCTCCTACGAGCAGTACTTC

abundance: many
j_gene: TRBJ2-2
d_gene: .
v_gene: TRBV6-5
CDR3aa: CASSPSPGQDTGELFF
CDR3nt: TGTGCCAGCAGCCCATCCCCGGGGCAGGACACCGGGGAGCTGTTTTTT

abundance: many
j_gene: TRBJ1-2
d_gene: .
v_gene: TRBV2
CDR3aa: CASEGNNYGYTF
CDR3nt: TGTGCCAGCGAGGGGAATAACTATGGCTACACCTTC

abundance: .
j_gene: TRBJ2-3
d_gene: .
v_gene: TRBV3-1
CDR3aa: CASSSPGRDSLTF
CDR3nt: TGTGCCAGCAGCTCCCCCGGGCGGGACTCCTTAACCTTT

abundance: .
j_gene: TRBJ1-2
d_gene: .
v_gene: TRBV5-1
CDR3aa: CASSLGRTAYGYTF
CDR3nt: TGCGCCAGCAGCTTGGGGAGAACCGCGTATGGCTACACCTTC

abundance: few
j_gene: TRBJ1-2
d_gene: .
v_gene: TRBV7-9
CDR3aa: CASSLAGQGGGYTF
CDR3nt: TGTGCCAGCAGCTTAGCCGGCCAGGGCGGAGGCTACACCTTC

abundance: many
j_gene: TRBJ2-7
d_gene: .
v_gene: TRBV5-4
CDR3aa: CASSFRGNPYEQYF
CDR3nt: TGTGCCAGCAGCTTTCGAGGGAACCCCTACGAGCAGTACTTC

abundance: .
j_gene: TRBJ1-1
d_gene: TRBD1
v_gene: TRBV20-1
CDR3aa: CSARTGDTEAFF
CDR3nt: TGCAGTGCTAGAACAGGGGACACTGAAGCTTTCTTT

abundance: .
j_gene: TRBJ2-7
d_gene: TRBD1
v_gene: TRBV27
CDR3aa: CASSFQGTGFYEQYF
CDR3nt: TGTGCCAGCAGTTTCCAGGGGACAGGGTTCTACGAGCAGTACTTC

abundance: few
j_gene: TRBJ2-7
d_gene: .
v_gene: TRBV6-5
CDR3aa: CASSYLRQAGHEQYF
CDR3nt: TGTGCCAGCAGTTACCTTCGACAGGCCGGACACGAGCAGTACTTC

abundance: many
j_gene: TRBJ1-1
d_gene: TRBD1
v_gene: TRBV5-5
CDR3aa: CASSLRTGSTEAFF
CDR3nt: TGTGCCAGCAGCCTTAGGACAGGGTCCACTGAAGCTTTCTTT

abundance: few
j_gene: TRBJ1-5
d_gene: .
v_gene: TRBV7-6
CDR3aa: CASSLAALGQPQHF
CDR3nt: TGTGCCAGCAGCTTAGCGGCATTGGGGCAGCCCCAGCATTTT

abundance: .
j_gene: TRBJ2-1
d_gene: TRBD2
v_gene: TRBV12-3/TRBV12-4
CDR3aa: CASSLVLAGAGEQFF
CDR3nt: TGTGCCAGCTCCCTCGTCCTAGCGGGGGCGGGGGAGCAGTTCTTC

abundance: .
j_gene: TRBJ2-1
d_gene: TRBD2
v_gene: TRBV2
CDR3aa: CASSEGTTEQFF
CDR3nt: TGTGCCAGCAGTGAGGGGACTACGGAGCAGTTCTTC

abundance: few
j_gene: TRBJ1-1
d_gene: TRBD1
v_gene: TRBV18
CDR3aa: CASSPPQGATTEAFF
CDR3nt: TGTGCCAGCTCACCACCACAGGGGGCGACGACTGAAGCTTTCTTT

abundance: .
j_gene: TRBJ2-2
d_gene: TRBD2
v_gene: TRBV7-8
CDR3aa: CASSPSSGGGGSTGELFF
CDR3nt: TGTGCCAGCAGCCCGTCCTCGGGCGGGGGGGGCTCCACCGGGGAGCTGTTTTTT